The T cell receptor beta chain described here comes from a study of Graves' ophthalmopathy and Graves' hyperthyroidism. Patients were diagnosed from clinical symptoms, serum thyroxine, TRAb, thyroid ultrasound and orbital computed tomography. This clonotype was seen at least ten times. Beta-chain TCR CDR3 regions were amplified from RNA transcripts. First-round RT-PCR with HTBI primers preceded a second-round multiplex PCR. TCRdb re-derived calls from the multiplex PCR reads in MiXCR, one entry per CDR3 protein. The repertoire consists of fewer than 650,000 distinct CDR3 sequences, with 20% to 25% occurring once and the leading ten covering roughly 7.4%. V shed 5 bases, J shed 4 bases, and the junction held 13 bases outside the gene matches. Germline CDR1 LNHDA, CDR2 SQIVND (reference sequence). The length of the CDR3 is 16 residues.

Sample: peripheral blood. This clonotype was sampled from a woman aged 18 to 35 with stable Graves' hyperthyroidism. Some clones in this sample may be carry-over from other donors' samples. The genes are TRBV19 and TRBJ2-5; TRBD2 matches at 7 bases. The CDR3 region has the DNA TGTGCCAGTAGTCCGTCGGGAGCGGGATTAGCAGAGACCCAGTACTTC. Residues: CASSPSGAGLAETQYF.